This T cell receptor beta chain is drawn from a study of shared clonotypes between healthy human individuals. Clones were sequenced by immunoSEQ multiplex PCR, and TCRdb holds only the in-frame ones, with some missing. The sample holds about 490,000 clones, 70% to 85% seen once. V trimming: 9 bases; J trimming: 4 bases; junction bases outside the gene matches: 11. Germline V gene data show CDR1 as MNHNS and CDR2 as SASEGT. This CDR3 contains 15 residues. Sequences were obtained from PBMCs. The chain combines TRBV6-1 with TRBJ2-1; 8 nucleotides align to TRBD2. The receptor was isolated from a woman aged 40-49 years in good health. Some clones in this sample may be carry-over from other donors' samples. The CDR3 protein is CASSLAGLGYNEQFF. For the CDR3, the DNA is TGTGCCAGTTCCTTAGCGGGGCTAGGGTACAATGAGCAGTTCTTC.